This T cell receptor beta chain was observed in a study of T cells after yellow fever vaccination (dated by TCRdb to between 2018 and 2021). Background for the entire study: The SMART-Seq v4 Ultra Low Input RNA kit was used to prepare libraries from fractions with low cell numbers. To follow T-cell clones before and after primary and booster YFV17D yellow fever vaccination, bulk TCR alpha and beta repertoires were sequenced over time. Two healthy male donors made up the cohort, one aged 18 to 30 years and the other aged 30 to 40 years. Blood was collected at multiple timepoints before and after primary and secondary immunization, and bulk PBMC replicates and cell subsets were isolated. The research as a whole found: After the booster, most clones that had expanded after primary vaccination were detected again (around 97% of CD4 and around nine tenths of CD8), suggesting broad maintenance of memory. The secondary T-cell response was weaker than the primary response but faster, peaking on day 5 instead of day 15. Because abundant contaminating clonotypes from the bulk population could be contained in FACS-sorted repertoires, computational filtering was required. The study included only a couple of donors, which limits how far the findings can be generalized. A small share of clonotypes occurred in both CD4 and CD8 compartments, likely arising from convergent recombination.

Note on this clonotype: The record has no base qualities; no much larger clone is one base away.

Taken with the paper, the label for treatment or condition translates to: live attenuated yellow fever vaccine strain. A standard Ficoll-Paque protocol was used to isolate PBMCs from peripheral blood. Epitope-specific CD8 T cells were sorted with a dextramer loaded with the yellow fever NS4B epitope peptide, together with anti-CD3 and anti-CD8 staining. RNA was extracted with TriZol from bulk PBMCs, CD4 and CD8 fractions, and dextramer-positive and dextramer-negative fractions. Synthesis of TCR cDNA relied on 5'RACE template switching, a step that introduced a universal primer site along with unique molecular identifiers. cDNA synthesis was primed from both the TCR alpha and TCR beta constant segments. Libraries were amplified in two PCR steps, with sample barcodes and sequencing adapters added in the second step. Libraries were sequenced on Illumina HiSeq 2500 (2x100 bp) or NovaSeq (2x150 bp). In the original analysis: MIGEC handled demultiplexing of reads and collapsing into UMI consensus sequences, while MiXCR performed V(D)J alignment. Clonotypes responding to the vaccine were identified with edgeR on replicate PBMC samples, with the criteria of FDR below 0.01 and a log2 fold change above 5 up to day 15. Bulk clonotypes were assigned CD4 or CD8 identity according to which sequenced CD4 or CD8 repertoire held them at higher abundance. NS4B-specific clonotypes were defined as those at least 10-fold enriched in dextramer-positive over dextramer-negative fractions; CD4-biased clonotypes were excluded. TCRdb cleaned the public reads at Q25 with fastp, built clones with MiXCR and kept in-frame beta chains. Records with the same CDR3 protein are collapsed into one entry carrying the most frequent genes and DNA. The V and J calls reflect TCRdb's pipeline rather than the authors' work. In this sample the table shows about 94,000 distinct CDR3 sequences, roughly 10% of which occur a single time. The ten top clones hold 16% of the sample.

Specimen: CD8+ T cells not binding an NS4B(214-222) dextramer, sorted from PBMCs, collected around 15 days after the first yellow fever vaccination. The cell subset or site label here, explained by the study, means: NS4B epitope dextramer-negative CD8 T cells. The sequence was obtained from a man younger than 35 who received the YFV17D yellow fever vaccine.

The bases read TGCAGTGCTAGAGATGAGCAGTTCTTC. It is translated as CSARDEQFF. This receptor chain uses TRBV20-1 and TRBJ2-1; confidence is insufficient to name the D gene. Taken from cysteine to phenylalanine, the CDR3 has 9 residues. Here the CDR3 DNA is all that survives: 27 bases in frame from base 1. Deletion took 0 bases off V and 9 bases off J, with a span of 0 bases between the germline ends. As encoded in the germline V gene (reference sequence), CDR1 is DFQATT while CDR2 is SNEGSKA.